This paragraph covers one TCR beta chain sequence. What it recognizes is unknown. The CDR3 loop spans 15 amino acids. J gave up 3 bases and V 3 bases, and 1 base lay outside the gene matches. The V gene's germline CDR1 is KGHSH and CDR2 LQKENI. These data are taken from a study of graft-versus-host responses after intestinal transplantation. Overall study: Recipients obtained multivisceral, liver-intestinal, or isolated intestinal transplants. Every transplant recipient was induced with anti-thymocyte globulin, then maintained on tacrolimus and steroids for two to four years. Findings and caveats of the study: Within allografts, high graft-versus-host to host-versus-graft clonal ratios were seen among patients with graft-donor T cell macrochimerism. GvH clone levels peaked in circulation, and this peak was associated with early post-transplant HvG declines.

This table comes from immunoSEQ multiplex PCR, and its TCRdb copy is limited to in-frame clones, with some not included. The sample has about 10,000 clones; around 91% are singletons. This sample comprised PBMCs, obtained approximately 42 days after intestinal transplant. The sequence derives from a human patient who received an intestinal transplant, so some T cells may come from the graft donor. J is TRBJ2-7 and V is TRBV18; TRBD2 matches 14 bases. CDR3 sequence reads: CASSPGTSGSYEQYF. DNA of the CDR3: TGTGCCAGCTCACCCGGGACTAGCGGGAGCTACGAGCAGTACTTC. Full variable domain (remainder filled in from reference TRBV18 and TRBJ2-7): NAGVMQNPRHLVRRRGQEARLRCSPMKGHSHVYWYRQLPEEGLKFMVYLQKENIIDESGMPKERFSAEFPKEGPSILRIQQVVRGDSAAYFCASSPGTSGSYEQYFGPGTRLTVT.